Below, 26 T cell receptor gamma chains from the same sample are listed, as sequenced in a study of γδ T cells in repeated Plasmodium falciparum infection. TCRdb reprocessed the multiplex PCR reads through CATT. The sample gives tens of thousands of gamma-chain clones, 1.4% of which show up once; around 19% is in the top ten. Gammadelta T cells were flow-sorted from PBMC into Vgamma9/Vdelta2+ and Vdelta2-negative populations for bulk analysis. Source material: gamma-delta T cells from blood. These receptor sequences come from a pool of human donors (malaria-infected and uninfected, not separated).

This clone was seen more than once but under ten times. TCRdb's listed protein matches a much larger clone and diverges from this DNA's translation at residue 4, likely through a read error; the protein shown comes from the DNA. The chain has TRGV9 and TRGJP. As TCRdb names no J gene, one was assigned here on the basis of a DNA match to germline. CDR3 length: 24 amino acids. From germline, CDR1 is GITISATS and CDR2 ISYDGTV (reference sequence). As DNA, the CDR3 is TGTGCCTTGGGGGAGGTGCACCCCCGGGGTCACAATACCCGGCAAGAGTTGGGCAAAAAAATCAAGGTATTT. This translates into CALGEVHPRGHNTRQELGKKIKVF.

This clone was seen repeatedly, ten times or more. TCRdb lists the protein of a much larger clone for this DNA, which differs at residue 7, so this is likely a read error; the protein given here is translated from the DNA itself. The CDR3 nucleotides are TGTGCCTTGTGGGAGGTGGCAACGGAGATGGGCAAAAAAATCAAGGTATTT. This codes for CALWEVATEMGKKIKVF. The V and J genes are TRGV9 and TRGJP. Here the J gene was assigned by germline matching of the DNA, as TCRdb has none. There are 17 residues in the CDR3. Germline CDR1 reads GITISATS; CDR2 reads ISYDGTV (reference sequence). J was trimmed by 11 bases and V by 0 bases; bases with no gene match: 10.

This clone has ten or more counts. A read error is likely here: a far larger clone is one base away. The chain carries TRGV4 and TRGJ1 or TRGJ2. Here the J gene was assigned by germline matching of the DNA, as TCRdb has none. Trimming at V came to 3 bases and at J to 4 bases, leaving 6 bases not matched to a gene. In germline, CDR1 is EGSTGY, CDR2 YDSYTSSV. The CDR3 sequence is 13 residues long. CDR3 sequence: CATWDSPYYKKLF. The DNA of the CDR3 is TGTGCCACCTGGGATTCCCCCTATTATAAGAAACTCTTT.

This clone has more than one count but fewer than ten. The likely explanation is a read error, given a far larger clone one base away. This sample includes further DNA sequences coding for the same CDR3. The chain joins TRGV2 to TRGJ1 or TRGJ2. Germline V CDR1 and CDR2: EGSNGY, YDSYNSKV. Losses at the gene ends were 1 base for V and 6 bases for J; bases not matched to a gene: 6. This CDR3 region has 13 residues. The CDR3 here is CATWDGWGYKKLF. DNA of the CDR3: TGTGCCACCTGGGACGGATGGGGTTATAAGAAACTCTTT.

This clone was seen many times. One base separates it from a far larger clone, so it is likely a read error. Other DNA sequences in the same sample also yield this CDR3. The chain couples TRGV9 to TRGJP. The CDR3 extends over 22 amino acids. Unmatched junction bases numbered 21, after V lost 0 bases and J lost 7 bases. Germline V gives CDR1 GITISATS, CDR2 ISYDGTV (reference sequence). The CDR3 spells CALWEVQATIQKQELGKKIKVF. Here the CDR3 DNA reads TGTGCCTTGTGGGAGGTGCAGGCAACCATCCAGAAACAGGAGTTGGGCAAAAAAATCAAGGTATTT.

With regard to this clone: This DNA's translation and the protein TCRdb lists, from a much larger clone, do not match at residue 12, likely due to a read error; the protein shown is translated from the DNA. This chain uses TRGV9 with TRGJP. The V gene's germline CDR1 is GITISATS and CDR2 ISYDGTV (reference sequence). This CDR3 region has 17 residues. The CDR3 DNA reads as TGTGCCTTGTGGGAGGTGGAGGAGGTGTTGGGCAGAAAAATCAAGGTATTT. This sequence encodes CALWEVEEVLGRKIKVF.

Ten or more counts support this clone. The chain joins TRGV2 to TRGJ1 or TRGJ2. V trimming: 0 bases; J trimming: 5 bases; junction bases outside the gene matches: 16. CDR1 is EGSNGY, CDR2 YDSYNSKV, per germline. The CDR3 is made up of 17 amino acids. CDR3 amino acids: CATWDGLVRGGDYKKLF. The CDR3 DNA sequence: TGTGCCACCTGGGACGGGCTCGTACGGGGAGGAGATTATAAGAAACTCTTT.

In its sample, this clone was seen a few times. The protein held in TCRdb is that of a much larger clone and does not match this DNA's translation at residue 12, likely because of a read error; the protein shown is translated from the DNA. The chain recombines TRGV9 with TRGJP. Here the J gene was assigned by germline matching of the DNA, as TCRdb has none. In germline, CDR1 is GITISATS, CDR2 ISYDGTV (reference sequence). This CDR3 region has 16 residues. This CDR3 is CALWDLRELGKRIKVF. DNA of the CDR3: TGTGCCTTGTGGGATTTGCGGGAGTTGGGCAAAAGAATCAAGGTATTT.

For this clone: TCRdb pairs this DNA with a much larger clone's protein that differs at residue 15, likely a read error; the protein shown was translated from the DNA. The V gene is TRGV9, the J gene TRGJP. TCRdb carries no J gene annotation; the J gene was assigned here by matching the DNA with germline. Germline-derived CDR1 and CDR2 are GITISATS and ISYDGTV (reference sequence). There are 18 residues in the CDR3. CDR3 sequence reads: CALWEVQAEELGKKTKVF. CDR3 coding DNA: TGTGCCTTGTGGGAGGTGCAAGCCGAAGAGTTGGGCAAAAAAACCAAGGTATTT.

Only a few counts were recorded for this clone. This DNA's translation and the protein TCRdb lists, from a much larger clone, do not match at residue 4, likely due to a read error; the protein shown is translated from the DNA. CDR3 DNA: TGTGCCTTGCGGGAGGTGTTCAAACTCTTT. As protein: CALREVFKLF. No call exists for the J gene, whereas the V gene is TRGV9. CDR1 and CDR2 from the germline V gene are GITISATS and ISYDGTV (reference sequence). This CDR3 has 10 amino acids.

The sample holds many counts of this clone. This sample includes further DNA sequences coding for the same CDR3. The genes are TRGV3 and TRGJ1 or TRGJ2. TCRdb carries no J gene annotation; the J gene was assigned here by matching the DNA with germline. CDR3 length equals 14 residues. J gave up 0 bases and V 5 bases, and 7 bases lay outside the gene matches. CDR1 and CDR2 from the germline V gene are VTNTFY and YDVSTARD (reference sequence). CDR3: CATWAPENYYKKLF. In DNA form, the CDR3 reads TGTGCCACCTGGGCCCCAGAGAATTATTATAAGAAACTCTTT.

This clone was seen repeatedly, ten times or more. The mismatch at residue 5 between this DNA's translation and the TCRdb protein of a much larger clone likely reflects a read error; the protein shown is translated from the DNA. This rearrangement joins TRGV9 to TRGJ1 or TRGJ2. Germline matching of the DNA provided the J gene here, since TCRdb leaves it blank. The CDR3 contains 13 residues. CDR1 and CDR2 from the germline V gene are GITISATS and ISYDGTV (reference sequence). V was pared by 6 bases and J by 7 bases, with 12 bases of the junction left unmatched. CDR3: CALWKAVRYKKLF. In DNA, the CDR3 is TGTGCCTTGTGGAAGGCCGTCCGGTATAAGAAACTCTTT.

Many counts were recorded for this clone. A far more abundant clone sits one base away, making this likely a read error. This rearrangement joins TRGV9 to TRGJ1 or TRGJ2. Germline V gene data show CDR1 as GITISATS and CDR2 as ISYDGTV (reference sequence). This CDR3 is built from 10 residues. The CDR3 loop is CALWEDKRLF. DNA for the CDR3: TGTGCCTTGTGGGAGGATAAGAGACTCTTT.

Relative to its sample, this clone is medium-sized. A read error may be the cause here, since a much bigger clone is one base away. The sample contains more than one DNA sequence encoding this CDR3. V and J are TRGV9 and TRGJP. The CDR3 sequence is 16 residues long. V lost 3 bases to trimming and J lost 4 bases; unmatched junction nucleotides: 3. The germline CDR1 and CDR2 sequences are GITISATS and ISYDGTV (reference sequence). The CDR3 region has the DNA TGTGCCTTGTGGGAGCTTCAAGAGTTGGGCAAAAAAATCAAGGTATTT. Amino acids: CALWELQELGKKIKVF.

This clone was seen ten or more times. This likely came from a read error, as a far larger clone is one base away. Other DNA sequences in this specimen translate into the identical CDR3. The chain links TRGV9 to TRGJP. TCRdb does not report a J gene; here it was assigned by matching the DNA to germline references. CDR1 and CDR2 from the germline V gene are GITISATS and ISYDGTV (reference sequence). The CDR3 runs to 16 residues. The chain's CDR3 is CALWEVSELGKKIKVF. DNA for the CDR3: TGTGCCTTGTGGGAGGTTTCAGAGCTGGGCAAAAAAATCAAGGTATTT.

Comment on this clone: A far larger clone is a single base away, which makes a read error likely. This specimen includes other DNA sequences encoding the same CDR3. V usage is TRGV9 and J usage is TRGJP. No J segment appears in TCRdb, so it was assigned here by matching the sequence to germline. CDR3 length: 18 residues. Germline loops: CDR1 GITISATS, CDR2 ISYDGTV (reference sequence). For the CDR3, the DNA is TGTGCCTTATGGGAGGTGCAAGCCGAAGAGTTGGGCAAAAAAATCAAGGTATTT. Amino acid sequence: CALWEVQAEELGKKIKVF.

This clone was found a few times. A read error likely explains why the TCRdb protein, taken from a much larger clone, differs from this DNA's translation at residue 9; the protein shown is translated from the DNA. V and J are TRGV9 and TRGJP1. Germline matching of the DNA provided the J gene here, since TCRdb leaves it blank. Germline loops: CDR1 GITISATS, CDR2 ISYDGTV (reference sequence). The ends lost 0 bases at V and 12 bases at J; junction bases unmatched: 7. The CDR3 sequence is 13 residues long. The CDR3 DNA reads TGTGCCTTGTGGGAGGTGGGGGGTGGGTTCAAGATATTT. Its protein product is CALWEVGGGFKIF.

This clone has at least ten counts. Since a much larger clone is just one base distant, this may be a read error. The chain has TRGV2 and TRGJ1 or TRGJ2. CDR3 length equals 13 residues. The V gene end was trimmed by 2 bases and the J gene end by 3 bases; junction bases not matched to a gene: 4. CDR1 EGSNGY and CDR2 YDSYNSKV come from the germline V gene. CDR3: CATWDVFYYKKLF. In DNA form, the CDR3 reads TGTGCCACCTGGGACGTATTTTATTATAAGAAACTCTTT.

Remarks on this clone: A read error may explain this, as a much larger clone is one base away. The V gene is TRGV3, but the J gene lacks a call. This CDR3 spans 13 amino acids. Germline CDR1 is VTNTFY and CDR2 is YDVSTARD (reference sequence). CDR3 in DNA: TGTGCCACCTGGGACACACGTTATTATAAGAAGCTCTTT. Translation gives CATWDTRYYKKLF.

In this sample, this clone turned up many times. A far larger clone is only one base removed, so a read error is likely. In the same sample, other DNA sequences code for this CDR3. The rearrangement uses TRGV9 and TRGJP. CDR3 length: 17 residues. The germline V gene encodes CDR1 GITISATS and CDR2 ISYDGTV (reference sequence). CDR3 bases: TGCGCCTTGTGGGAGGTGCACCGGGAGTTGGGCAAAAAAATCAAGGTATTT. This codes for CALWEVHRELGKKIKVF.

Turning to this clone: TCRdb shows a much larger clone's protein in place of this DNA's translation, and the two differ at residue 3, likely through a read error; the protein shown is translated from the DNA. The J gene is TRGJ1 or TRGJ2, the V gene TRGV9. Since TCRdb gives no J gene, matching the DNA to germline was used here to assign it. This CDR3 comprises 13 residues. The germline V gene encodes CDR1 GITISATS and CDR2 ISYDGTV (reference sequence). For the CDR3, the DNA is TGTGCCATGTGGGAGCCTATCGGGAATAAGAAACTCTTT. As protein: CAMWEPIGNKKLF.

The table lists this clone with many counts. This chain connects TRGV9 to TRGJ1 or TRGJ2. Trimming removed 0 bases from V and 4 bases from J; junction bases left unmatched: 6. The CDR3 covers 14 residues. From germline, CDR1 is GITISATS and CDR2 ISYDGTV (reference sequence). This chain's CDR3 is CALWEVQGYYKKLF. The CDR3 DNA sequence: TGTGCCTTGTGGGAGGTGCAGGGCTATTATAAGAAACTCTTT.

This clone was recorded at least ten times. This DNA's translation differs at residue 6 from TCRdb's protein, which comes from a much larger clone; a read error is likely, and the protein shown is translated from the DNA. The chain uses TRGV9 and TRGJP2. Since TCRdb gives no J gene, matching the DNA to germline was used here to assign it. This CDR3 spans 16 amino acids. CDR1 is GITISATS, CDR2 ISYDGTV, per germline (reference sequence). The ends lost 2 bases at V and 2 bases at J; junction bases unmatched: 8. CDR3 DNA sequence: TGTGCCTTGTGGGAGGCGGGTTGGAGTAGTGATTGGATCAAGACGTTT. It codes for CALWEAGWSSDWIKTF.

A remark on this clone: A far larger clone lies a single base away; this is likely a read error. Different DNA sequences within this sample yield the same CDR3. The J gene is TRGJP2, the V gene TRGV5. Since TCRdb gives no J gene, matching the DNA to germline was used here to assign it. This CDR3 region has 14 residues. CDR1 is VINAFY, CDR2 YDVSNSKD, per germline. CDR3 in DNA: TGTGCCACCTGGGACAGGTCGGGTGACTGGATCAAGACGTTT. This translates into CATWDRSGDWIKTF.

Concerning this clone: The likely explanation is a read error, given a far larger clone one base away. This specimen includes other DNA sequences encoding the same CDR3. The chain uses TRGV5 and TRGJ1 or TRGJ2. The J gene, missing from TCRdb, was assigned here through DNA to germline matching. The CDR3 is made up of 15 amino acids. Germline V gene data show CDR1 as VINAFY and CDR2 as YDVSNSKD. This CDR3 is CATWDRPGNYYKKLF. The CDR3 nucleotides are TGTGCTACCTGGGACAGGCCGGGGAATTATTATAAGAAACTCTTT.

This clone was seen at least ten times. A read error likely explains why the TCRdb protein, taken from a much larger clone, differs from this DNA's translation at residue 9; the protein shown is translated from the DNA. V gene TRGV9 was called; the J gene was not. The CDR3 is made up of 11 amino acids. Germline CDR1 and CDR2: GITISATS and ISYDGTV (reference sequence). This CDR3 is CALWEVHWRLF. In DNA, the CDR3 is TGTGCCTTGTGGGAGGTGCATTGGAGACTCTTT.